The rows below give T cell receptor beta chains drawn from one sample of a study of T-cell reconstitution after alpha-beta-depleted transplantation in children. TCRdb re-called the PCR reads with MiXCR, one entry per CDR3 protein. The sample lists about 370,000 distinct CDR3 sequences; roughly 20% were seen once. The specimen was PBMCs from the stem cell graft donor, collected from the stem cell graft. Receptors were obtained from a human donor who donated a stem cell graft to a child with acute myeloid leukemia. CDR3s include the opening cysteine and the closing phenylalanine or tryptophan. Fields, in order: J gene, clone size, D gene, V gene, CDR3 DNA, CDR3 protein. A D gene is named only where the DNA matches it firmly. Expanded clones get a size class; other rows say once, few or many, or leave the size out.

>TRBJ2-5|-|-|TRBV7-6
TGTGCCAGCAGTTGGACCGCTGAAGAGACCCAGTACTTC
CASSWTAEETQYF
>TRBJ2-4|few|-|TRBV20-1
TGCAGTGCTAGTTTGCCGGAAGCGGGCCCCAAAAACATTCAGTACTTC
CSASLPEAGPKNIQYF
>TRBJ2-5|-|TRBD2|TRBV20-1
TGCAGTGCTAAAAAAACCGGGACTAGCGGGAGGGAGACCCAGTACTTC
CSAKKTGTSGRETQYF
>TRBJ2-5|few|TRBD1|TRBV28
TGTGCCAGCAGGGACCCGGGACAGTTCCAAGAGACCCAGTACTTC
CASRDPGQFQETQYF
>TRBJ2-3|many|-|TRBV7-2
TGTGCCAGCACCAGGGGGGGTTCGTGGGGCACAGATACGCAGTATTTT
CASTRGGSWGTDTQYF
>TRBJ2-1|few|-|TRBV28
TGTGCCAGCAGTCCCCTCTTTAATGAGCAGTTCTTC
CASSPLFNEQFF
>TRBJ2-7|many|-|TRBV7-9
TGTGCCAGCAGCTTAACGTCCAGATGGGGGTCCGACGAGCAGTACTTC
CASSLTSRWGSDEQYF
>TRBJ2-1|-|-|TRBV7-3
TGTGCCAGCAGCTTAAGGCCCCCGGATTCCCGCTCCTACAATGAGCAGTTCTTC
CASSLRPPDSRSYNEQFF
>TRBJ2-5|few|-|TRBV12-3/TRBV12-4
TGTGCCAGCAGTGCCTCGGGCAGCCAAGAGACCCAGTACTTC
CASSASGSQETQYF
>TRBJ2-5|-|TRBD1|TRBV29-1
TGCAGCGTTACCGGGACAGGTACGCAGGAGACCCAGTACTTC
CSVTGTGTQETQYF
>TRBJ2-3|-|-|TRBV11-2
TGTGCCAGCAGCTTCGGACTCGGCACAGATACGCAGTATTTT
CASSFGLGTDTQYF
>TRBJ1-5|-|-|TRBV7-8
TGTGCCAGCAGCTCCGAGGAAACTTATAGCAATCAGCCCCAGCATTTT
CASSSEETYSNQPQHF
>TRBJ2-2|few|-|TRBV5-1
TGCGCCAGCAGCTTGGTGGCTGGGTCCGGGGAGCTGTTTTTT
CASSLVAGSGELFF
>TRBJ2-1|-|TRBD1|TRBV5-1
TGCGCCAGCAGCTTACAGGGGCCTGAGCAGTTCTTC
CASSLQGPEQFF
>TRBJ2-4|-|-|TRBV20-1
TGCAGTGCGGAACGGGAAAACATTCAGTACTTC
CSAERENIQYF
>TRBJ2-7|-|-|TRBV12-3/TRBV12-4
TGTGCCAGCAGTTTCATGACAGAAGGATCCCCCTACGAGCAGTACTTC
CASSFMTEGSPYEQYF
>TRBJ2-1|few|-|TRBV20-1
TGCAGTGCCGGAATTGTAAGGGATGAGCAGTTCTTC
CSAGIVRDEQFF
>TRBJ2-1|-|-|TRBV9
TGTGCCATCAGCGTTGCGGGATTCTCCTACAATGAGCAGTTCTTC
CAISVAGFSYNEQFF
>TRBJ1-2|-|-|TRBV20-1
TGCAGTGCTAGAGATCGGAGGACAGTTACGGCCATTATAGCTAACTATGGCTACACCTTC
CSARDRRTVTAIIANYGYTF
>TRBJ1-2|many|-|TRBV29-1
TGCAGCGTTGAAGGGGAGTTGGACTATGGCTACACCTTC
CSVEGELDYGYTF
>TRBJ2-3|once|-|TRBV7-9
TGTGCCAGCCGGGGGCGAACCTTACAGACCGTCACAGATACGCAGTATTTT
CASRGRTLQTVTDTQYF
>TRBJ2-1|many|-|TRBV4-3
TGCGCCAGCAGCCAAGAAGGCCATGAGCAGTTCTTC
CASSQEGHEQFF
>TRBJ2-7|many|TRBD2|TRBV12-3/TRBV12-4
TGTGCCAGCAATTTAGCGGGAGTATACGAGCAGTACTTC
CASNLAGVYEQYF
>TRBJ2-7|-|-|TRBV28
TGTGCCAGCAGTTCTCCTCGAGGGATACTTGACGAGCAGTACTTC
CASSSPRGILDEQYF
>TRBJ2-2|-|-|TRBV4-2
TGTGCCAGCAGCCAAGATGGTACCGCCGGGGAGCTGTTTTTT
CASSQDGTAGELFF
>TRBJ2-7|many|-|TRBV12-3/TRBV12-4
TGTGCCAGCAGTGGGACTTCGGGGGTCTACGCCTACGAGCAGTACTTC
CASSGTSGVYAYEQYF
>TRBJ2-3|-|TRBD2|TRBV4-2
TGTGCCAGCAGCCAAACCGGGGGGAGGGGCAGGGCGACAGATACGCAGTATTTT
CASSQTGGRGRATDTQYF
>TRBJ2-3|many|-|TRBV6-5
TGTGCCAGCAGTTACTTGGCAGGTCCTAATACGCAGTATTTT
CASSYLAGPNTQYF
>TRBJ2-1|few|TRBD1|TRBV20-1
TGCAGTGCAGGGGGCTGGGATGAGCAGTTCTTC
CSAGGWDEQFF
>TRBJ2-1|-|TRBD1|TRBV12-3/TRBV12-4
TGTGACAGCAGTTTAGTTGGGACAGGGCCGGGGGATGAGCAGTTCTTC
CDSSLVGTGPGDEQFF
>TRBJ2-7|-|-|TRBV14
TGTGCCAGCAGCCATTCAGGGAGGAGTGACGAGCAGTACTTC
CASSHSGRSDEQYF
>TRBJ2-3|-|-|TRBV7-3
TGTGCCAGCAGCACACAGGGGACTTTACCAGATACGCAGTATTTT
CASSTQGTLPDTQYF
>TRBJ1-1|-|-|TRBV7-9
TGTGCCAGCAGCTTATCAGGGCCTGAAGCTTTCTTT
CASSLSGPEAFF
>TRBJ2-7|many|TRBD2|TRBV5-1
TGTGCCAGCAGTTTGGGCAGCGGGACCTACGAGCAGTACTTC
CASSLGSGTYEQYF
>TRBJ2-3|few|-|TRBV29-1
TGCAGCGTTCGTGCGGCAGGGGGCACAGATACGCAGTATTTT
CSVRAAGGTDTQYF
>TRBJ1-1|-|-|TRBV12-3/TRBV12-4
TGTGCCAGCAGTTTCACAACACGGAACACTGAAGCTTTCTTT
CASSFTTRNTEAFF
>TRBJ2-1|-|-|TRBV20-1
TGCAGTGCTAGTTCTGGGGGAGCCTACAATGAGCAGTTCTTC
CSASSGGAYNEQFF
>TRBJ2-5|few|TRBD2|TRBV12-3/TRBV12-4
TGTGCCAGCAGCCCAGGACTAGCGGGAGGTGGGGAGACCCAGTACTTC
CASSPGLAGGGETQYF
>TRBJ2-1|few|TRBD2|TRBV2
TGTGCCAGCATGAGGGCTAGCGGGAGTTACAATGAGCAGTTCTTC
CASMRASGSYNEQFF
>TRBJ1-5|-|-|TRBV7-2
TGTGCCAGCAGTTACACAGGGCTCAATCAGCCCCAGCATTTT
CASSYTGLNQPQHF
>TRBJ2-7|-|TRBD1|TRBV7-9
TGTGCCAGCAGCCATGACAGGGCCTTGCTCGAGCAGTACTTC
CASSHDRALLEQYF
>TRBJ2-3|-|-|TRBV12-3/TRBV12-4
TGTGCCAGCAGCCCTCGGGGGAACCGGGACACAGATACGCAGTATTTT
CASSPRGNRDTDTQYF